A selection of T cell receptor beta chains follows, all from one sample in a study of T cell responses to AZD1222 COVID-19 vaccine. Only in-frame clones appear in the TCRdb table, and some are missing; sequencing was by immunoSEQ multiplex PCR. The sample has 83,000 or so clones, 86% seen once. This sample comprised peripheral blood, obtained on day 0 of AZD1222 vaccination. The source of these receptors is an adult in good health. Both conserved end residues are part of each CDR3. D genes are given only for firm matches. Rows may omit the clone size; those that give it use once, few, many or a size class.

TRBV5-1,TRBJ2-1,TRBD2,.,CASSLWVAGERYNEQFF,TGCGCCAGCAGCTTGTGGGTCGCGGGAGAGAGATACAATGAGCAGTTCTTC
TRBV28,TRBJ1-1,.,.,CASSLLGTEAFF,TGTGCCAGCAGTTTATTGGGCACTGAAGCTTTCTTT
TRBV6-5,TRBJ1-5,.,.,CASSRPGQNQPQHF,TGTGCCAGCAGCCGCCCAGGACAGAATCAGCCCCAGCATTTT
TRBV19,TRBJ2-7,.,.,CASSNRRYEQYF,TGTGCCAGTAGCAACAGGCGGTACGAGCAGTACTTC
TRBV7-9,TRBJ1-4,TRBD1,many,CASSPRGRSGEKLFF,TGTGCCAGCAGTCCCAGGGGGCGGTCGGGGGAAAAACTGTTTTTT
TRBV14,TRBJ1-2,.,.,CASSPAGGQGPLYGYTF,TGTGCCAGCAGCCCGGCAGGAGGTCAGGGACCGCTCTATGGCTACACCTTC
TRBV11-2,TRBJ1-4,.,.,CASSLDDPRTYEKLFF,TGTGCCAGCAGCTTAGATGACCCGAGAACTTATGAAAAACTGTTTTTT
TRBV5-6,TRBJ2-2,TRBD1,.,CASSYGTASTGELFF,TGTGCCAGCAGCTACGGGACAGCGAGCACCGGGGAGCTGTTTTTT
TRBV19,TRBJ2-5,TRBD2,.,CASSIFAGGSEETQYF,TGTGCCAGTAGTATATTTGCGGGGGGTTCGGAGGAGACCCAGTACTTC
TRBV13,TRBJ1-1,.,.,CASRWGGTEAFF,TGTGCCAGCAGGTGGGGGGGCACTGAAGCTTTCTTT
TRBV4-1,TRBJ2-3,.,.,CASSQSPSRRADTQYF,TGCGCCAGCAGCCAAAGCCCTAGCAGACGCGCAGATACGCAGTATTTT
TRBV6-5,TRBJ2-3,TRBD2,.,CASSFVAGGDTQYF,TGTGCCAGCAGTTTTGTAGCGGGGGGAGATACGCAGTATTTT
TRBV14,TRBJ2-7,TRBD2,.,CASSRGTSGPYEQYF,TGTGCCAGCAGCAGAGGGACTAGCGGCCCCTACGAGCAGTACTTC
TRBV3-1/TRBV3-2,TRBJ2-3,.,.,CASSQASRGDTQYF,TGTGCCAGCAGCCAAGCTAGCCGGGGAGATACGCAGTATTTT
TRBV9,TRBJ2-1,TRBD2,.,CASSVASGSAFEQFF,TGTGCCAGCAGCGTCGCTAGCGGGAGCGCCTTTGAGCAGTTCTTC
TRBV2,TRBJ1-2,TRBD1,.,CASSQQGSGGYTF,TGTGCCAGCAGCCAACAGGGGTCCGGAGGCTACACCTTC
TRBV7-2,TRBJ2-7,.,once,CASSFRSSYEQYF,TGTGCCAGCAGCTTTAGGAGCTCCTACGAGCAGTACTTC
TRBV19,TRBJ1-2,.,.,CASQDRTWGYGYTF,TGTGCCAGCCAAGACCGAACCTGGGGCTATGGCTACACCTTC
TRBV19,TRBJ1-2,.,.,CASSMGPKRGYTF,TGTGCCAGTAGTATGGGGCCCAAACGTGGCTACACCTTC
TRBV7-9,TRBJ2-5,TRBD2,.,CASSLVGPGGETQYF,TGTGCCAGCAGCTTAGTCGGACCGGGGGGAGAGACCCAGTACTTC
TRBV15,TRBJ2-7,.,.,CATSTDSYEQYF,TGTGCCACCAGCACTGACAGCTACGAGCAGTACTTC
TRBV27,TRBJ2-1,.,.,CASRDPINEQFF,TGTGCCAGCCGGGACCCAATCAATGAGCAGTTCTTC
TRBV3-1/TRBV3-2,TRBJ1-5,.,.,CASSQNNQPQHF,TGTGCCAGCAGCCAGAATAATCAGCCCCAGCATTTT
TRBV6-1,TRBJ1-4,.,.,CASSDYRVNEKLFF,TGTGCCAGCAGTGATTACAGGGTTAATGAAAAACTGTTTTTT
TRBV2,TRBJ1-5,.,.,CASSGTRLGNQPQHF,TGTGCCAGCAGCGGGACACGACTGGGCAATCAGCCCCAGCATTTT
TRBV7-9,TRBJ2-1,TRBD2,.,CASSLGPGLAYNEQFF,TGTGCCAGCAGCCTAGGCCCGGGACTAGCCTACAATGAGCAGTTCTTC